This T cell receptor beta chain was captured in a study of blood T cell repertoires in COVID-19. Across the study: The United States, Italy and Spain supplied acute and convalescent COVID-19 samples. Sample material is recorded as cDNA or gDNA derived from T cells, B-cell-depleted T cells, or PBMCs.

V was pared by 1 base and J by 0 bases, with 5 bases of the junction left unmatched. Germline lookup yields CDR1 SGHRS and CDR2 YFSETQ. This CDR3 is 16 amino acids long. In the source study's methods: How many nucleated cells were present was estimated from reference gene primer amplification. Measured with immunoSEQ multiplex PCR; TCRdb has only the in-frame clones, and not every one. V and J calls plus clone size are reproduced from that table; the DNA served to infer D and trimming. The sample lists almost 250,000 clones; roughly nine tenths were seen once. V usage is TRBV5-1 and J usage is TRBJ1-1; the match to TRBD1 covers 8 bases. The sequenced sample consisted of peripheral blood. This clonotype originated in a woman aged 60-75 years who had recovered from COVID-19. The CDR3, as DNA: TGCGCCAGCAGCTTGCAGGAGACAGGGGTGAACACTGAAGCTTTCTTT. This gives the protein CASSLQETGVNTEAFF.